This T cell receptor (beta chain) was documented in a study of CXCR3-negative and CXCR3-positive naive CD8 T cells. Overall study results and limits: No difference in surface CD5 was seen between naive subsets, and TCR strength was inferred from TRB CDR3 properties. Naive CXCR3-positive cells had TRB CDR3s more hydrophobic than those of CXCR3-negative naive cells. Partly lower CXCR3 expression followed cryopreservation, and most assays relied on fresh PBMCs.

5' RACE with UMI labels generated the TRB cDNA libraries. TCRdb processed the 5' RACE reads again and assigns one entry to each CDR3 protein, with no DNA. The sample includes approximately 88,000 distinct CDR3 sequences. About this clonotype: What it recognizes is unknown.

The CDR3 runs 15 residues. Germline-derived CDR1 and CDR2 are MNHEY and SMNVEV (reference sequence). CD45RO-CCR7+CD27+CD95- expression identified naive CD8+ T cells. This clonotype was obtained from a human donor in good health. Some clones in this sample may be carry-over from other donors' samples. Sequences were obtained from naive CXCR3+ CD8+ T cells from blood. The sample's subset: CD45RO-CCR7+CD27+CD95- naive CD8+ T cells expressing CXCR3 (TNR3+). This rearrangement joins TRBV27 to TRBJ2-7; checking the TCRdb D call of TRBD1 is not possible without DNA. The chain's CDR3 is CASSLPPGPGGEQYF.